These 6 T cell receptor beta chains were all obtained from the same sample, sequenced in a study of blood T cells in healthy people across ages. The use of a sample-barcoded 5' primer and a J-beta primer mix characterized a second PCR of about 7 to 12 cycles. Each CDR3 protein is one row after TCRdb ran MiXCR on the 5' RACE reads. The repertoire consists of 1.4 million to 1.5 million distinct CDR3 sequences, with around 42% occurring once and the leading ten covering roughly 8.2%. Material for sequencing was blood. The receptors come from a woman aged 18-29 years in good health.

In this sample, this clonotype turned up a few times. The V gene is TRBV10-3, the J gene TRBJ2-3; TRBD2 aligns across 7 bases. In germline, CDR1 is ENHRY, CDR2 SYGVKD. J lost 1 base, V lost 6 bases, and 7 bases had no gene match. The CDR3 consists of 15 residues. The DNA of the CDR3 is TGTGCCATCAGATCTAGCGGTTCTGGCACAGATACGCAGTATTTT. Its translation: CAIRSSGSGTDTQYF.

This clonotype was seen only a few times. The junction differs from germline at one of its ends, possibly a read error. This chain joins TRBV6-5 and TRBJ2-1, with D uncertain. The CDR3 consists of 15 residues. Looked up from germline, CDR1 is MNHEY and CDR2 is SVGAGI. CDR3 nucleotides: TGTGCCAGCCTGAATAAGGATAGCTCCTACAATGAGAAGTTCTTC. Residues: CASLNKDSSYNEKFF.

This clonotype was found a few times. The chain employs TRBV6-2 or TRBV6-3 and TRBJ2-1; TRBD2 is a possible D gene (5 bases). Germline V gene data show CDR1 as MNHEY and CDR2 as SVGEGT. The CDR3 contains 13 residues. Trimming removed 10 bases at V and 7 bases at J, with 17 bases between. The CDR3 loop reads CATTRRSLNEQFF. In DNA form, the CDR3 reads TGTGCCACCACTAGACGTTCTCTGAATGAGCAGTTCTTC.

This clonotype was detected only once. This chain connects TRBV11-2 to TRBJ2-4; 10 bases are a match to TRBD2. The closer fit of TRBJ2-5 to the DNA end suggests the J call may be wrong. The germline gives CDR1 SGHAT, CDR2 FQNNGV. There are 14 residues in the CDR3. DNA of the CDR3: TGTGCCAGCAGCCCCACTAGCGGGGTGAAGACCCAGTACTTC. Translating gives CASSPTSGVKTQYF.

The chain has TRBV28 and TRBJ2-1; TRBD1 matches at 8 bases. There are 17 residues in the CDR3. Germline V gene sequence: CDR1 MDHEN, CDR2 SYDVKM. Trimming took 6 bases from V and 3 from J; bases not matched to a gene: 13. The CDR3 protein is CASSSRRGQENYNEQFF. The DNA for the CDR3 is TGTGCCAGCAGCTCACGCCGGGGACAGGAAAACTACAATGAGCAGTTCTTC.

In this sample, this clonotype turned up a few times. The CDR3 DNA follows: TGTGCCAGCAGCGTGGGGGGGTTCACAGATACGCAGTATTTT. Protein product: CASSVGGFTDTQYF. The chain links TRBV9 to TRBJ2-3; 7 bases agree with TRBD2. The CDR3 is 14 amino acids. From germline, CDR1 is SGDLS and CDR2 YYNGEE. Unmatched junction bases numbered 2, after V lost 2 bases and J lost 2 bases.